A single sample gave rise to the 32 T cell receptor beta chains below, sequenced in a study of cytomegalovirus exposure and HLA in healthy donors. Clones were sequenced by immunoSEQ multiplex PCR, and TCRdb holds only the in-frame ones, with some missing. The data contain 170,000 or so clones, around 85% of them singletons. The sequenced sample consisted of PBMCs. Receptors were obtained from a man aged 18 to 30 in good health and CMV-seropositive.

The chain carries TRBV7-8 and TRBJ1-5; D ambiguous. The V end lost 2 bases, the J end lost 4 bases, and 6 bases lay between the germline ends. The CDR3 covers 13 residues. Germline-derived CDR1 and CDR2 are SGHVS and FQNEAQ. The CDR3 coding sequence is TGTGCCAGCAGCTTACTCGAGAATCAGCCCCAGCATTTT. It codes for CASSLLENQPQHF.

The CDR3 DNA reads as TGTGCCAGCAGCGGACCGGGACAGCAATACACAGATACGCAGTATTTT. As protein: CASSGPGQQYTDTQYF. The rearrangement uses TRBV9 and TRBJ2-3, with 7 positions matching TRBD1. Germline V gene data show CDR1 as SGDLS and CDR2 as YYNGEE. With 3 bases clipped from V and 2 bases from J, the junction kept 9 bases outside the gene matches. The CDR3 length is 16 residues.

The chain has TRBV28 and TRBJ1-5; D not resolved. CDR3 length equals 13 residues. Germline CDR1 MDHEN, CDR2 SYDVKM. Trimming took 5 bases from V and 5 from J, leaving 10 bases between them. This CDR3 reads CASSGFGDQPQHF. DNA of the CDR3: TGTGCCAGCAGTGGTTTCGGGGATCAGCCCCAGCATTTT.

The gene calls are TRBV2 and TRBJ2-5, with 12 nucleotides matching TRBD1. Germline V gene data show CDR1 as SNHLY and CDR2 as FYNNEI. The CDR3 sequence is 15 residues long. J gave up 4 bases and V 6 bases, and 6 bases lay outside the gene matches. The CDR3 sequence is CASREGDRGRETQYF. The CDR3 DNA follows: TGTGCCAGCAGGGAGGGGGACAGGGGGCGAGAGACCCAGTACTTC.

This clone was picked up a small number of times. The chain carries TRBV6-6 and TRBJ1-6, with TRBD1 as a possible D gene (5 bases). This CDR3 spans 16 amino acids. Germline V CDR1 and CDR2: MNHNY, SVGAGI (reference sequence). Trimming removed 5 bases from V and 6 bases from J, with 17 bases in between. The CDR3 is CASSVPRGAPNSPLHF. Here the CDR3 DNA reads TGTGCCAGCAGTGTCCCCCGTGGGGCACCTAATTCACCCCTCCACTTT.

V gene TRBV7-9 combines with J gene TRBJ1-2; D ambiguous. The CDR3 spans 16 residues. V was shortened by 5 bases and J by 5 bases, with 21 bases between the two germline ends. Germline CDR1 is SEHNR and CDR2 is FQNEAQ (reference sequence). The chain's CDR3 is CASSLPPVGSRYGYTF. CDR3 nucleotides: TGTGCCAGCAGCCTGCCTCCCGTGGGGAGTCGATATGGCTACACCTTC.

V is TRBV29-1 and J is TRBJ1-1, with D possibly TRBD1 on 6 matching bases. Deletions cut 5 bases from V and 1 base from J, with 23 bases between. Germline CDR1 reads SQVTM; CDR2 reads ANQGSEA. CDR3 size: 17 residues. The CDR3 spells CSVRHPTGTGGNTEAFF. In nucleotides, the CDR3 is TGCAGCGTTCGACATCCCACAGGGACGGGAGGGAACACTGAAGCTTTCTTT.

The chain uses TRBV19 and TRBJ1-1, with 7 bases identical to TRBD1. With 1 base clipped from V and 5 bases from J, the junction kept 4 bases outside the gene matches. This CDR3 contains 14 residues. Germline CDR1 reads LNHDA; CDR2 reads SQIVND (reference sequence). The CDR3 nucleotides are TGTGCCAGTAGTATAGGAGGGGGCGGGACTGAAGCTTTCTTT. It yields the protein CASSIGGGGTEAFF.

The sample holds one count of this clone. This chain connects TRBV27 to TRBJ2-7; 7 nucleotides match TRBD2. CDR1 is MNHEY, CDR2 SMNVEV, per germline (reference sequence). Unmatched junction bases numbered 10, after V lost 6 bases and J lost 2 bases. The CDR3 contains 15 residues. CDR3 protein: CASRGLASGTYEQYF. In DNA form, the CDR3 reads TGTGCCAGCAGAGGTTTGGCTAGCGGTACCTACGAGCAGTACTTC.

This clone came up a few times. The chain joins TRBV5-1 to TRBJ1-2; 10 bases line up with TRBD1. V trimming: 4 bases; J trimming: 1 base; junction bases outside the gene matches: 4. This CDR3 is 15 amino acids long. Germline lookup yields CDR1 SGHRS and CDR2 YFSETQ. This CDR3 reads CASSQGQGNNYGYTF. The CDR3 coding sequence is TGCGCCAGCAGCCAGGGACAGGGGAATAACTATGGCTACACCTTC.

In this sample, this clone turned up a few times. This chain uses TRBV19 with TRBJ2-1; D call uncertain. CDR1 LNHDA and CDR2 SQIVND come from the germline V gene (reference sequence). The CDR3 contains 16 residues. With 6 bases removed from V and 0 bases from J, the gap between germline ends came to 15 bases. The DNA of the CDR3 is TGTGCCAGTAGGCCGGGTTCGTGGAGCTCCTACAATGAGCAGTTCTTC. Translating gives CASRPGSWSSYNEQFF.

DNA of the CDR3: TGTGCCAGCAGCCTCGGGGACAGGGGTGTGGTGACCCAGTACTTC. It yields the protein CASSLGDRGVVTQYF. The chain has TRBV28 and TRBJ2-5, with 10 bases matching TRBD1. The CDR3 has 15 residues. Per the germline V gene, CDR1 is MDHEN and CDR2 is SYDVKM. Trimming took 6 bases from V and 7 from J; bases not matched to a gene: 11.

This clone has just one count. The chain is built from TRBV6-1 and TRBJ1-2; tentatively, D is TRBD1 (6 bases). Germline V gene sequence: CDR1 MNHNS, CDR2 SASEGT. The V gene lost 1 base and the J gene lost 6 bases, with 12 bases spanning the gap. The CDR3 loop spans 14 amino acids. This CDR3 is CASSEGDKRNGYTF. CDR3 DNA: TGTGCCAGCAGTGAAGGGGACAAGAGGAATGGCTACACCTTC.

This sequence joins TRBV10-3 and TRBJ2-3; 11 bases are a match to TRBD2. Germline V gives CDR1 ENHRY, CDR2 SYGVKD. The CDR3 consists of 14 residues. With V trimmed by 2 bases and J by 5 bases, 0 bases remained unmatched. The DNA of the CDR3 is TGTGCCATCAGTGAGGGACTAGCGGGAGATACGCAGTATTTT. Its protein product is CAISEGLAGDTQYF.

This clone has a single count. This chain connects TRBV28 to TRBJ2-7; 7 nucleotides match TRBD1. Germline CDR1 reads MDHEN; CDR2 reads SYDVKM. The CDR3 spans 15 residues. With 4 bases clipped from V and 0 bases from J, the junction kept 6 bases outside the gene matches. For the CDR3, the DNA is TGTGCCAGCAGTTCAACAGGGGCCCCCTCCTACGAGCAGTACTTC. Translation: CASSSTGAPSYEQYF. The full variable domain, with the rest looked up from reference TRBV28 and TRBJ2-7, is DVKVTQSSRYLVKRTGEKVFLECVQDMDHENMFWYRQDPGLGLRLIYFSYDVKMKEKGDIPEGYSVSREKKERFSLILESASTNQTSMYLCASSSTGAPSYEQYFGPGTRLTVT.

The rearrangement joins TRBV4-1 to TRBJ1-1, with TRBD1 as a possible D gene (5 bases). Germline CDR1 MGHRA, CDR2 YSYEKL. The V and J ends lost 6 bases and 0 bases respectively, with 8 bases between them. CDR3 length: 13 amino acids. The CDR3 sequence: CASRKTVNTEAFF. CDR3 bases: TGCGCCAGCAGGAAGACAGTGAACACTGAAGCTTTCTTT.

DNA of the CDR3: TGTGCCAGCAGTCCGACCGGGACAGGGTGGAATCAGCCCCAGCATTTT. Protein sequence: CASSPTGTGWNQPQHF. The chain recombines TRBV27 with TRBJ1-5, with TRBD1 matching over 9 bases. The V segment lost 5 bases and the J segment 4 bases; nucleotides outside the gene matches: 9. CDR3 length equals 16 residues. CDR1 is MNHEY and CDR2 is SMNVEV in the germline V gene (reference sequence).

The CDR3 DNA is TGTGCCATCAGTGAAAGACAGAACAAGAATGAGCAGTTCTTC. This encodes CAISERQNKNEQFF. This chain links TRBV10-3 with TRBJ2-1; D is possibly TRBD1 (5 bases). Germline values: CDR1 ENHRY, CDR2 SYGVKD. This CDR3 has 14 residues. V gave up 3 bases and J gave up 7 bases, with 13 bases separating them.

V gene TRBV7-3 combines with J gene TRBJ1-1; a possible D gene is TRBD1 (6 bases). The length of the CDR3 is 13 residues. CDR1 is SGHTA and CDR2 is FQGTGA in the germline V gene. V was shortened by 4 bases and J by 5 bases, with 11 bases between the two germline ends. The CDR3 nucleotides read TGTGCCAGCAGCTCCACAGGGAATACTGAAGCTTTCTTT. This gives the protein CASSSTGNTEAFF.

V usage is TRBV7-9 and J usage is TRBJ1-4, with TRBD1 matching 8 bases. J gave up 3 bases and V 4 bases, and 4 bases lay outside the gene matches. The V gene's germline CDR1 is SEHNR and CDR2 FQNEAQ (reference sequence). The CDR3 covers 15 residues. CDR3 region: CASSSPGQANEKLFF. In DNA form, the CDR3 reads TGTGCCAGCAGCTCCCCGGGACAGGCTAATGAAAAACTGTTTTTT. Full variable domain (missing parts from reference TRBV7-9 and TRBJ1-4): DTGVSQNPRHKITKRGQNVTFRCDPISEHNRLYWYRQTLGQGPEFLTYFQNEAQLEKSRLLSDRFSAERPKGSFSTLEIQRTEQGDSAMYLCASSSPGQANEKLFFGSGTQLSVL.

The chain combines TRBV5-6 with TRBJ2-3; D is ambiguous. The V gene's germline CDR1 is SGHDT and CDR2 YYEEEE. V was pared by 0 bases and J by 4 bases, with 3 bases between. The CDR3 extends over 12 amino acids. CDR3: CASSLGADTQYF. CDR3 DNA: TGTGCCAGCAGCTTGGGCGCAGATACGCAGTATTTT. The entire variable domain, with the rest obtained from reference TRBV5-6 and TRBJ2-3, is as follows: DAGVTQSPTHLIKTRGQQVTLRCSPKSGHDTVSWYQQALGQGPQFIFQYYEEEERQRGNFPDRFSGHQFPNYSSELNVNALLLGDSALYLCASSLGADTQYFGPGTRLTVL.

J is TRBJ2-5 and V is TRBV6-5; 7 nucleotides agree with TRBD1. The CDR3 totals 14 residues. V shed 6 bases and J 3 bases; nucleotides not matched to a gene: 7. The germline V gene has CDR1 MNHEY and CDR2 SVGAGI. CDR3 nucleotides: TGTGCCAGCAGCTCATCTACAGGGGAAGAGACCCAGTACTTC. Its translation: CASSSSTGEETQYF.

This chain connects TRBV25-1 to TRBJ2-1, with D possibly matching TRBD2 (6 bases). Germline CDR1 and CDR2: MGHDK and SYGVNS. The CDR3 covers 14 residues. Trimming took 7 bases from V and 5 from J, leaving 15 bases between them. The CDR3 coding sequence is TGTGCCAGCACGGGGTCCTCGGGGGACAATGAGCAGTTCTTC. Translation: CASTGSSGDNEQFF.

This CDR3 is CASSAGQGGYGYTF. As DNA, the CDR3 is TGTGCCAGCAGTGCCGGACAGGGAGGATATGGCTACACCTTC. The V call is TRBV2, the J call TRBJ1-2; 8 nucleotides agree with TRBD1. After removal of 4 bases from V and 5 bases from J, the junction contained 6 bases not matched to a gene. Germline V gene sequence: CDR1 SNHLY, CDR2 FYNNEI. The CDR3 is made up of 14 amino acids.

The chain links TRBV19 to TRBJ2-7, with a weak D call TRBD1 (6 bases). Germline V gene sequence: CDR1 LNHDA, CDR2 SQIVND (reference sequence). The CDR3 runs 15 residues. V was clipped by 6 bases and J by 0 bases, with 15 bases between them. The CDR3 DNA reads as TGTGCCAGTAGCCGAGTTACAGGGAGCTCCTACGAGCAGTACTTC. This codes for CASSRVTGSSYEQYF.

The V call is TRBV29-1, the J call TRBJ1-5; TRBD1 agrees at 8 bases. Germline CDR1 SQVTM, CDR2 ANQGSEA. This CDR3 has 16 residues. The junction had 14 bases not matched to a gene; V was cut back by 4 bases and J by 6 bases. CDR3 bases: TGCAGCGTTGGAGGGACAGACAGGGGCAGGGGTCAGCCCCAGCATTTT. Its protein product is CSVGGTDRGRGQPQHF.

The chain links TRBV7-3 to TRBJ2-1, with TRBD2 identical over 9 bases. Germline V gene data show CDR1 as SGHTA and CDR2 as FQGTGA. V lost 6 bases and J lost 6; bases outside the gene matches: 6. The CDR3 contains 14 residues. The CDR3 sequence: CASRVTAGGNEQFF. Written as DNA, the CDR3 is TGTGCCAGCAGGGTTACAGCGGGAGGCAATGAGCAGTTCTTC. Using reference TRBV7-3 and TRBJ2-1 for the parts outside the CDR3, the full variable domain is GAGVSQTPSNKVTEKGKYVELRCDPISGHTALYWYRQSLGQGPEFLIYFQGTGAADDSGLPNDRFFAVRPEGSVSTLKIQRTERGDSAVYLCASRVTAGGNEQFFGPGTRLTVL.

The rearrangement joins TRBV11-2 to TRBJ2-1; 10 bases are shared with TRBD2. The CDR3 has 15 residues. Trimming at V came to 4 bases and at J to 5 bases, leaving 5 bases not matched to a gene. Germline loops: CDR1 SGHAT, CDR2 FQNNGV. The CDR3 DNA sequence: TGTGCCAGCAGCTCTAGCGGGAGAGGAGACAATGAGCAGTTCTTC. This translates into CASSSSGRGDNEQFF.

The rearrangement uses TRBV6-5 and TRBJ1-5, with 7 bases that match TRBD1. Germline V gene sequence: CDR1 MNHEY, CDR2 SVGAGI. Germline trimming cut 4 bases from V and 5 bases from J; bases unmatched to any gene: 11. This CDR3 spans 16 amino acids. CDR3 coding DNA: TGTGCCAGCAGTTCCGACAGGGTTCTTTCCCATCAGCCCCAGCATTTT. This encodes CASSSDRVLSHQPQHF.

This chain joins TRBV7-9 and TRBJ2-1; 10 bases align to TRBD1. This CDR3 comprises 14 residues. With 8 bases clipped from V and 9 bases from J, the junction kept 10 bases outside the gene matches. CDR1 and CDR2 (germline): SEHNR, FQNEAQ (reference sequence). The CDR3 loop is CASAGTGARVEQFF. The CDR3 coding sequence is TGTGCCAGCGCCGGGACAGGGGCCAGGGTTGAGCAGTTCTTC.

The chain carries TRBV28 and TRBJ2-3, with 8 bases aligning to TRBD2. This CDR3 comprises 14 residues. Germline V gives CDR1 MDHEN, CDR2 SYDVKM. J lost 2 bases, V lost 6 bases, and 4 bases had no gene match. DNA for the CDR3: TGTGCCAGCAGAAGCGGGGGACCCACAGATACGCAGTATTTT. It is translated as CASRSGGPTDTQYF.

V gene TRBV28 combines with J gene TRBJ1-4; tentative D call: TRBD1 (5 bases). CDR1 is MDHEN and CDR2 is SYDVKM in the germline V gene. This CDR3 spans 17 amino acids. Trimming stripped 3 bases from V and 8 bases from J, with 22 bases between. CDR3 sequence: CASSFNYLGRAMEKLFF. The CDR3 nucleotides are TGTGCCAGCAGTTTTAATTACTTGGGCAGGGCGATGGAAAAACTGTTTTTT.